This is a list of T cell receptor beta chains from one sample in a study of blood T cells in healthy people across ages. TCRdb re-called the 5' RACE reads through MiXCR, storing one row per CDR3 protein. This sample yields roughly 1.5 million distinct CDR3 sequences, of which roughly two fifths are seen a single time; 4% belongs to the top ten. The material sequenced was blood. The receptors were sampled from a woman aged 18 to 35 in good health. Each CDR3 is given with its conserved first and last residue.

CDR3aa: CASNELGTGETQYF; j_gene: TRBJ2-5; v_gene: TRBV5-1
CDR3aa: CASSQVGRAGNYEQYF; j_gene: TRBJ2-7; v_gene: TRBV4-3
CDR3aa: CASSWGRGGAADTQYF; j_gene: TRBJ2-3; v_gene: TRBV2
CDR3aa: CASSQDPRDEQYF; j_gene: NA; v_gene: TRBV4-3
CDR3aa: CASSLSGLYTDTQYF; j_gene: TRBJ2-3; v_gene: TRBV3-1
CDR3aa: CAISEHKGLAGVLETQYF; j_gene: TRBJ2-5; v_gene: TRBV10-3
CDR3aa: CASSPIGFPWFF; j_gene: TRBJ2-1; v_gene: TRBV27
CDR3aa: CASSYAGTGASEAFF; j_gene: TRBJ1-1; v_gene: TRBV6-2/TRBV6-3
CDR3aa: CSVEDRGQETQYF; j_gene: TRBJ2-5; v_gene: TRBV29-1
CDR3aa: CAWSPGSSGQETQYF; j_gene: TRBJ2-5; v_gene: TRBV30
CDR3aa: CASSQEGWGNTEAFF; j_gene: TRBJ1-1; v_gene: TRBV4-1
CDR3aa: CSAHPRGTLYGYTF; j_gene: TRBJ1-2; v_gene: TRBV20-1
CDR3aa: CSASGTSGVRRKFF; j_gene: TRBJ2-1; v_gene: TRBV20-1
CDR3aa: CSAREPLQETQYF; j_gene: TRBJ2-5; v_gene: TRBV20-1
CDR3aa: CASTDQGTIGGGEQYF; j_gene: TRBJ2-7; v_gene: TRBV5-1
CDR3aa: CASTLRTSGVLGNYEQYF; j_gene: NA; v_gene: TRBV2
CDR3aa: CASSYSYEQFF; j_gene: TRBJ2-1; v_gene: TRBV6-2/TRBV6-3
CDR3aa: CSAREYRGGYGYTF; j_gene: TRBJ1-2; v_gene: TRBV20-1
CDR3aa: CASSPGGTTYQPQHF; j_gene: TRBJ1-5; v_gene: TRBV9
CDR3aa: CSVSATSGSYEQYF; j_gene: TRBJ2-7; v_gene: TRBV29-1
CDR3aa: CASTFGRAEIETQYF; j_gene: TRBJ2-5; v_gene: TRBV7-9
CDR3aa: CASSSQGQLGSYTF; j_gene: TRBJ1-2; v_gene: TRBV7-2
CDR3aa: CATGGVNQETQYF; j_gene: TRBJ2-5; v_gene: TRBV15
CDR3aa: CSVEDLGSGTEAFF; j_gene: TRBJ1-1; v_gene: TRBV29-1
CDR3aa: CASSLGGTGSYEQYF; j_gene: TRBJ2-7; v_gene: TRBV7-2
CDR3aa: CASIQGDRGEETQYF; j_gene: NA; v_gene: TRBV7-2
CDR3aa: CASRPWTGDNEQFF; j_gene: TRBJ2-1; v_gene: TRBV12-3/TRBV12-4
CDR3aa: CASSQDQGLPLYF; j_gene: TRBJ2-5; v_gene: TRBV4-3
CDR3aa: CASSPGQGRFEAFF; j_gene: TRBJ1-1; v_gene: TRBV7-9
CDR3aa: CASSYSGLGDYGYTF; j_gene: TRBJ1-2; v_gene: TRBV6-6
CDR3aa: CASSLEASGVRPHEQYF; j_gene: NA; v_gene: TRBV5-1
CDR3aa: CASSLQAGDGTDTQYF; j_gene: TRBJ2-3; v_gene: TRBV7-2
CDR3aa: CASSLVAGSDTEAFF; j_gene: TRBJ1-1; v_gene: TRBV7-2
CDR3aa: CASSYPTGPYGAEAFF; j_gene: TRBJ1-1; v_gene: TRBV6-5
CDR3aa: CSARGVGRDVGTDTQYF; j_gene: TRBJ2-3; v_gene: TRBV20-1
CDR3aa: CASSQRDRGLDIYGYTF; j_gene: TRBJ1-2; v_gene: TRBV4-1
CDR3aa: CASSAQTRLAGGRYNEQFF; j_gene: TRBJ2-1; v_gene: TRBV9
CDR3aa: CASSYPWGSSSYQETQYF; j_gene: TRBJ2-5; v_gene: TRBV7-8
CDR3aa: CSVEPKTSTDTQYF; j_gene: TRBJ2-3; v_gene: TRBV29-1
CDR3aa: CANSNAGQGAPEQYF; j_gene: TRBJ2-7; v_gene: TRBV12-3/TRBV12-4
CDR3aa: CASGRMEETQYF; j_gene: TRBJ2-5; v_gene: TRBV12-5
CDR3aa: CASSQEGGPSYEQYF; j_gene: TRBJ2-7; v_gene: TRBV4-1
CDR3aa: CASRTTGGATEAFF; j_gene: TRBJ1-1; v_gene: TRBV12-3/TRBV12-4
CDR3aa: CASSRRETRYEQYF; j_gene: TRBJ2-7; v_gene: TRBV3-1
CDR3aa: CSVEGTANEKLFF; j_gene: TRBJ1-4; v_gene: TRBV29-1
CDR3aa: CASSYSRTAALEQYF; j_gene: TRBJ2-7; v_gene: TRBV6-7
CDR3aa: CASSVAPVFWTQYF; j_gene: TRBJ2-5; v_gene: TRBV12-3/TRBV12-4
CDR3aa: CSASRDTSNEQFF; j_gene: TRBJ2-1; v_gene: TRBV20-1
CDR3aa: CAISPTGNNEQFF; j_gene: TRBJ2-1; v_gene: TRBV10-3
CDR3aa: CASSARTEPNYGYTF; j_gene: TRBJ1-2; v_gene: TRBV5-1
CDR3aa: CASSRGTDENSPLHF; j_gene: TRBJ1-6; v_gene: TRBV4-3
CDR3aa: CASSASGRVEQYF; j_gene: TRBJ2-7; v_gene: TRBV28
CDR3aa: CASSLSTGSYLRSDEKLFF; j_gene: TRBJ1-4; v_gene: TRBV7-2
CDR3aa: CASSTTGIISYEQNF; j_gene: TRBJ2-7; v_gene: TRBV28
CDR3aa: CASSAGEKNTEAFF; j_gene: TRBJ1-1; v_gene: TRBV6-2/TRBV6-3
CDR3aa: CASSYLKNNEQFF; j_gene: TRBJ2-1; v_gene: TRBV6-6
CDR3aa: CASSQGAAQYF; j_gene: TRBJ2-3; v_gene: TRBV2
CDR3aa: CASSQVRGGNNEQFF; j_gene: TRBJ2-1; v_gene: TRBV3-1
CDR3aa: CSARETGDHGYTF; j_gene: TRBJ1-2; v_gene: TRBV20-1